This entry features one TCR beta chain sequence. The data belong to a study of blood T cell repertoires in COVID-19. Germline lookup yields CDR1 SGDLS and CDR2 YYNGEE. Trimming removed 6 bases from V and 2 bases from J; junction bases left unmatched: 7. The CDR3 loop spans 15 amino acids. Per the study methods: Estimated nucleated cell counts came from reference gene primer amplification. Some clones are missing from TCRdb's copy, which holds only in-frame ones; the method was immunoSEQ multiplex PCR. For V, J and clone size, that table is used; D and trimming come from the DNA. The repertoire holds some 70,000 clones, roughly 84% seen once, with around a tenth in the top ten.

Sequenced material: peripheral blood. The sequence came from a woman aged 50 to 65 with acute or convalescent COVID-19. The chain is built from TRBV9 and TRBJ2-2, with TRBD1 identical over 7 bases. The CDR3 is CASKVAGGNTGELFF. As DNA, the CDR3 is TGTGCCAGCAAAGTGGCAGGGGGTAACACCGGGGAGCTGTTTTTT.